This is a list of T cell receptor delta chains from one sample in a study of gammadelta T cells in human blood. TCRdb reanalysed the RT-PCR reads via CATT. The sample yields over 500 delta-chain clones, almost 50% seen once. Specimen: non-Vgamma9Vdelta2 gamma-delta T cells from infant blood. These TCRs come from a human donor. CDR3s leave out the opening cysteine and the closing phenylalanine or tryptophan. D genes are given only for firm matches.

J gene: TRDJ1; D gene: TRDD3; V gene: TRDV2; CDR3 protein: ACDTPRGIHGYDKLI
J gene: TRDJ1; D gene: TRDD3; V gene: TRDV1; CDR3 protein: AIGEHPAFLRTWGILNHELI
J gene: TRDJ1; D gene: TRDD3; V gene: TRDV1; CDR3 protein: ALGELTENYFTGGYCGLI
J gene: TRDJ1; D gene: TRDD3; V gene: TRDV1; CDR3 protein: ALGEYRFFDWGIPQPELI
J gene: TRDJ1; D gene: .; V gene: TRDV1; CDR3 protein: ALGERQTTPTRGPSKLI
J gene: TRDJ1; D gene: .; V gene: TRDV1; CDR3 protein: ALGIGPLFLGNRWDTDKLI
J gene: TRDJ1; D gene: .; V gene: TRDV1; CDR3 protein: ALGFSRGHLDKLI
J gene: TRDJ2; D gene: TRDD3; V gene: TRDV1; CDR3 protein: ALGGRPSLTGGLTAQLF
J gene: TRDJ1; D gene: TRDD3; V gene: TRDV2; CDR3 protein: ACDTDRYAIGGYQGYTDKLI
J gene: TRDJ1; D gene: TRDD2; V gene: TRDV1; CDR3 protein: ALGFLRGGLYTDKLI
J gene: TRDJ1; D gene: TRDD3; V gene: TRDV2; CDR3 protein: ACDTGLPWGIPYTDKLI
J gene: TRDJ1; D gene: TRDD3; V gene: TRDV3; CDR3 protein: ASKPLTPEPYWGLDKLI
J gene: TRDJ1; D gene: .; V gene: TRDV1; CDR3 protein: ALGGLLMGGGFKRDTDKLI
J gene: TRDJ1; D gene: .; V gene: TRDV1; CDR3 protein: ALGDVTSPSTSDKLI
J gene: TRDJ1; D gene: .; V gene: TRDV1; CDR3 protein: ALWEIRKVDKLI
J gene: TRDJ1; D gene: .; V gene: TRDV1; CDR3 protein: ALGGLLRGGGFKLDTDKLI
J gene: TRDJ1; D gene: TRDD3; V gene: TRDV1; CDR3 protein: ALGELGNEVGDTPYTDKLI
J gene: TRDJ1; D gene: TRDD3; V gene: TRDV1; CDR3 protein: ALGPNLALVVNWGIGLYTDKLI
J gene: TRDJ1; D gene: TRDD3; V gene: TRDV2; CDR3 protein: ACDGKPFWGIRGLI
J gene: TRDJ1; D gene: TRDD3; V gene: TRDV1; CDR3 protein: ALGELTPGGNTDKLI
J gene: TRDJ1; D gene: .; V gene: TRDV1; CDR3 protein: ALGEFELFTDKLI
J gene: TRDJ1; D gene: TRDD2; V gene: TRDV1; CDR3 protein: ALGDPPKAFLPYRGRHTDKLI
J gene: TRDJ1; D gene: TRDD3; V gene: TRDV1; CDR3 protein: ALGGLLIGGGFKLDTDKLI
J gene: TRDJ1; D gene: TRDD2; V gene: TRDV1; CDR3 protein: ALVEQSSYGPPAGGTDKLI
J gene: TRDJ1; D gene: TRDD3; V gene: TRDV2; CDR3 protein: AFHSYSNWGISGKLI